This T cell receptor beta chain was observed in a study of blood T cell repertoires in COVID-19. Data came from immunoSEQ multiplex PCR; TCRdb stores just in-frame clones and leaves some out. Seen here are approximately 400,000 clones, 89% observed once, and the top ten hold roughly 1.2%. The CDR3 extends over 16 amino acids. V lost 4 bases, J lost 0 bases, and 7 bases stayed unmatched. Germline-derived CDR1 and CDR2 are SGHRS and YFSETQ. The clonotype comes from a man aged 40-49 years with acute or convalescent COVID-19. Sequencing was done on a sample of peripheral blood. This sequence joins TRBV5-1 and TRBJ2-3; 8 bases agree with TRBD1. The CDR3 nucleotides read TGCGCCAGCAGCGTCGGACAGGGACCTAGCACAGATACGCAGTATTTT. Translated, it gives CASSVGQGPSTDTQYF.